This T cell receptor (beta chain) is from a study of CD8 T cells in Susac syndrome. Study details: Patients with Susac syndrome were therapy-naive, taking corticosteroids, with some also receiving intravenous immunoglobulin, or taking intravenous immunoglobulin alone at the time their blood was drawn. Study conclusions and caveats: Susac-specific public clones were found in total CD8+ and CD8+ TEMRA repertoires, numbering under 20 and five, respectively. Susac syndrome CD8+ repertoires were clonally expanded, most strongly in CD8+ TEMRA cells.

The diagnostic criteria for definite or probable disease, as recently defined, were met by the patients with Susac syndrome. Random hexamers were used to reverse transcribe the RNA input (about 0.45 to 1 ug). TCRdb re-analysed the immunoSEQ multiplex PCR reads in MiXCR, keeping a single row per CDR3 protein. The sample gives under 85,000 distinct CDR3 sequences, 90% to 95% of which show up once; roughly 0.47% is in the top ten. J lost 4 bases, V lost 5 bases, and 7 bases had no gene match. Germline V gene lookup returns CDR1 LNHDA and CDR2 SQIVND (reference sequence). This CDR3 spans 15 amino acids. As for this clonotype: The target antigen is unknown.

The specimen sequenced was CD8+ T cells from PBMCs. This TCR came from a human donor with Susac syndrome. V and J are TRBV19 and TRBJ1-1; TRBD1 matches 10 bases. The DNA of the CDR3 is TGTGCCAGTAGTCGGCGGACAGGGGGGATCACTGAAGCTTTCTTT. Encoded protein: CASSRRTGGITEAFF.